The present T cell receptor (beta chain) was sequenced within a study of regulatory and conventional T cells in RAG deficiency. The sorted conventional CD4+ T cells were CD25-low and CD127-high, with genomic DNA sequenced. Trimming stripped 2 bases from V and 2 bases from J, with 10 bases between. The germline V gene encodes CDR1 MNHEY and CDR2 SMNVEV (reference sequence). This CDR3 is 16 amino acids long. Study-wide findings and caveats: Shannon entropy was markedly lower and Simpson indices higher in RAG-deficient patients than control T-cell subsets. In Omenn syndrome, Treg and Tconv repertoires overlapped >90%.

Remarks on this clone: Its specificity is unknown.

Produced via immunoSEQ multiplex PCR; TCRdb's table is partial and in-frame only. The sample records 30,000 to 40,000 clones, 60% to 85% being singletons. Another study also made use of these data, one on regulatory T cells. That work adds: The primer mix had 52 TRBV and 13 TRBJ primers.

The specimen sequenced was CD4+ effector T cells sorted from blood. This rearrangement joins TRBV27 to TRBJ2-6, with D perhaps TRBD1 (5 bases). This receptor was taken from a human donor in good health. This chain's CDR3 is CASSLEAGPGANVLTF. DNA of the CDR3: TGTGCCAGCAGTTTAGAGGCAGGGCCTGGGGCCAACGTCCTGACTTTC.